This T cell receptor (beta chain) was captured in a study of OX40 agonist ivuxolimab in advanced cancers. Study background: Dose-escalation patients' cancers were hepatocellular carcinoma, melanoma, renal cell or head and neck cancer. Three patients, one with hepatocellular carcinoma and two with cutaneous melanoma, achieved partial responses. Under the entry rules, prior anti-PD-1, anti-PD-L1 or anti-CTLA-4 therapy was allowed, and approximately 40% had some.

V lost 3 bases to trimming and J lost 2 bases; unmatched junction nucleotides: 2. Germline V gene data show CDR1 as SGHTA and CDR2 as FQGTGA. The CDR3 covers 15 residues. In its sample, this clone was seen once. Produced via immunoSEQ multiplex PCR; TCRdb's table is partial and in-frame only. The sample holds around 95,000 clones, 90% seen once. Individuals having autoimmune disease history or systemic immunosuppression were not enrolled. This sequence originates from an adult with an advanced solid tumor such as melanoma, head and neck, liver or kidney cancer. The V and J genes are TRBV7-3 and TRBJ2-3; 10 bases are shared with TRBD2. Sequences were derived from CD4+ or CD8+ T cells sorted from blood, sampled in a trial of the OX40 agonist ivuxolimab. The CDR3, as DNA: TGTGCCAGCAGCTTGACTAGCGGGCCCACAGATACGCAGTATTTT. Residues: CASSLTSGPTDTQYF.